This T cell receptor beta chain was sequenced for a study of cytomegalovirus exposure and HLA in healthy donors. The wider study: In terms of ancestry, the Caucasian-associated cluster contained more than 65% of the roughly 400 genotyped donors. Study observations and caveats: Being productive about 87% or about 30% of the time was typical of most TCR beta V segments in an earlier analysis. Donors belonging to an Asian-associated ancestry cluster reportedly showed fewer N-insertions in productive TCRs than the 666-donor mean, according to what a later analysis found.

Note on this clone: Its antigen remains unknown.

The PCR made use of 60 Vbeta and 13 Jbeta primers. The method was immunoSEQ multiplex PCR; TCRdb's version includes in-frame clones alone and lacks a portion of them. Of approximately 150,000 clones in the sample, roughly 70% were seen once. The V end lost 2 bases, the J end lost 1 base, and 20 bases lay between the germline ends. This CDR3 region has 17 residues. Germline CDR1 reads GTSNPN; CDR2 reads SVGIG (reference sequence). Sequencing used PBMCs. The sequence came from a man in his thirties or forties in good health and CMV-seropositive. This rearrangement joins TRBV30 to TRBJ1-1, with D possibly TRBD1 on 6 matching bases. The CDR3 is CAWSHVRAGAGNTEAFF. The DNA of the CDR3 is TGTGCCTGGAGTCACGTTAGGGCAGGGGCCGGGAACACTGAAGCTTTCTTT. Looking up the rest from reference TRBV30 and TRBJ1-1 gives the full variable domain: SQTIHQWPATLVQPVGSPLSLECTVEGTSNPNLYWYRQAAGRGLQLLFYSVGIGQISSEVPQNLSASRPQDRQFILSSKKLLLSDSGFYLCAWSHVRAGAGNTEAFFGQGTRLTVV.